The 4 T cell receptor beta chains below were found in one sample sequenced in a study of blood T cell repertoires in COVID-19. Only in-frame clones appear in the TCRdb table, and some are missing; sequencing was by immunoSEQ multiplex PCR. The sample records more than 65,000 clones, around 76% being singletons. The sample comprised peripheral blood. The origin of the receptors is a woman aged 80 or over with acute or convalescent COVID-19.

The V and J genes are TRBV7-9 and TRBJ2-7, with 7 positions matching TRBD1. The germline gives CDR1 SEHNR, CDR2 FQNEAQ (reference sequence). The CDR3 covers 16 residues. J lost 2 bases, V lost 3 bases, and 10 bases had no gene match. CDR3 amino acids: CASSFGPETGPYEQYF. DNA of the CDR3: TGTGCCAGCAGCTTTGGGCCCGAGACAGGGCCCTACGAGCAGTACTTC.

The CDR3 DNA follows: TGTGCCAGTAGAAAACAGGGTCGGGGCGGGGAGCTGTTTTTT. Its translation is CASRKQGRGGELFF. The chain links TRBV19 to TRBJ2-2, with D possibly TRBD1 on 6 matching bases. In germline, CDR1 is LNHDA, CDR2 SQIVND (reference sequence). The CDR3 runs to 14 residues. Trimming cost V 6 bases and J 7 bases, with 15 bases left between them.

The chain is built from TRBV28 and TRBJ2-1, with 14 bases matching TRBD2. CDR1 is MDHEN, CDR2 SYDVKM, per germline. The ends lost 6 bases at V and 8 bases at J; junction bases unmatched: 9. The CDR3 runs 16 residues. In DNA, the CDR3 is TGTGCCAGCAGCTCCTTGGGGACTAGCGGGAGATATGAGCAGTTCTTC. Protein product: CASSSLGTSGRYEQFF.

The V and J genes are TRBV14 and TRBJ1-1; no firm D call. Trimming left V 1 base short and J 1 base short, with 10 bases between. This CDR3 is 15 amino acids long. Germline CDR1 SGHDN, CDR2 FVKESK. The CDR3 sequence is CASSQVRSRNTEAFF. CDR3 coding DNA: TGTGCCAGCAGCCAAGTTCGGTCAAGGAACACTGAAGCTTTCTTT.